This is a list of T cell receptor beta chains from one sample in a study of blood T cells in healthy people across ages. A single record per CDR3 protein comes from TCRdb applying MiXCR to the 5' RACE reads. The table has almost 800,000 distinct CDR3 sequences, 55% to 75% seen once. The sequenced material came from blood. The receptor source for this set is a young man in good health. The CDR3 runs from the conserved cysteine through the conserved F or W. The order of the fields is clone size, D gene, J gene, V gene, CDR3 DNA, CDR3 protein. The D gene is left open where the match is weak. Clone size is given for some rows only: seen once, a few or many times, or a class if the clone is expanded.

>few|-|TRBJ2-1|TRBV4-2
TGTGCCAGCAGCCAAGAACGGGCCGGGAGAGGGCAGTTCTTC
CASSQERAGRGQFF
>-|-|TRBJ2-5|TRBV6-2/TRBV6-3
TGTGCCAGCAGTGACGAGTCCAGGGGAGAGACCCAGTACTTC
CASSDESRGETQYF
>-|-|TRBJ2-7|TRBV7-2
TGTGCCAGCAGCATAGCCGGTCCCTACGAGCAGTACTTC
CASSIAGPYEQYF
>-|-|TRBJ2-3|TRBV7-2
TGTGCCAGCAGACCCGCGGGGATAGATACGCAGTATTTT
CASRPAGIDTQYF
>few|TRBD2|TRBJ2-1|TRBV5-1
TGCGCCAGCAGCTTGAGTAGCGGGGGGGCTTCCTACAATGAGCAGTTCTTC
CASSLSSGGASYNEQFF
>few|-|TRBJ2-5|TRBV9
TGTGCCAGCAGCGTAGTTCTAGAGGGGACCCAGTACTTC
CASSVVLEGTQYF
>-|TRBD1|TRBJ2-7|TRBV28
TGTGCCAGCAGTTGGGGGGGACAGGGCTACGAGCAGTACTTC
CASSWGGQGYEQYF
>-|TRBD2|TRBJ2-4|TRBV20-1
TGCAGTGCCGCGAACCGACGGGAGGGGATCATTCAGTACTTC
CSAANRREGIIQYF
>few|TRBD2|TRBJ2-7|TRBV4-3
TGCGCCAGCAGCCAAGAACGACTAGCGGGAGTCTTGGACGAGCAGTACTTC
CASSQERLAGVLDEQYF
>once|-|TRBJ2-1|TRBV20-1
TGCAGTGCTAGAGATCAGACTGACAATGAGCAGTTCTTC
CSARDQTDNEQFF
>-|-|TRBJ2-7|TRBV12-5
TGTGCTAGTGGTTTGCCAGCAAGGGACACGACTTACAATGAGCAGTACTTC
CASGLPARDTTYNEQYF
>-|-|TRBJ2-7|TRBV12-3/TRBV12-4
TGTGCCAGCAGTTTACAGGCGGGGACCACCTACGAGCAGTACTTC
CASSLQAGTTYEQYF
>-|TRBD1|TRBJ1-1|TRBV10-3
TGTGCCATCAGTGAAATAAGACAGGGCCCACTGAACACTGAAGCTTTCTTT
CAISEIRQGPLNTEAFF
>once|TRBD1|TRBJ2-1|TRBV7-9
TGTGCCAGCAGTCCGACAGGGACCCACAATGAGCAGTTCTTC
CASSPTGTHNEQFF
>-|TRBD1|TRBJ2-7|TRBV7-8
TGTGCCAGCAGCTCGATAAGGGGACAGGGGTCCGGCGAGCAGTACTTC
CASSSIRGQGSGEQYF
>-|TRBD1|TRBJ2-3|TRBV29-1
TGCAGCGTTGAGACCCTCGGGACAGGGGGCTTCATGGATACGCAGTATTTT
CSVETLGTGGFMDTQYF
>few|-|TRBJ1-5|TRBV21-1
TGTGCCAGCAGCTTGCGGGACGCACCAGGGCAGCCCCAGCATTTT
CASSLRDAPGQPQHF
>-|TRBD1|TRBJ2-5|TRBV29-1
TGCAGCGTTGAAGGTCCAGGGGGCATGGAGACCCAGTACTTC
CSVEGPGGMETQYF
>-|-|TRBJ2-1|TRBV7-9
TGTGCCAGCAGCTTCCCGACGGACTACATCTACAATGAGCAGTTCTTC
CASSFPTDYIYNEQFF
>-|-|TRBJ2-5|TRBV6-2/TRBV6-3
TGTGCCAGCAGTTACTCGACGTCGGTCCGAGAGACCCAGTACTTC
CASSYSTSVRETQYF
>few|TRBD2|TRBJ2-5|TRBV10-3
TGTGCCATTCAGCGGGGGGGCCAAGAGACCCAGTACTTC
CAIQRGGQETQYF
>few|-|TRBJ1-1|TRBV28
TGTGCCAGCAGTGTATCTGGGGGGAATGAAGCTTTCTTT
CASSVSGGNEAFF
>-|-|TRBJ1-5|TRBV15
TGTGCCACCGGGCTTAAGCAGCCCCAGCATTTT
CATGLKQPQHF
>-|-|TRBJ2-7|TRBV7-9
TGTGCCAGCAGCTCCCCATCCAATGGGGGGCCGCCCTCCTACGAACAGTACTTC
CASSSPSNGGPPSYEQYF
>-|-|TRBJ1-4|TRBV18
TGTGCCAGCTCACCAAACCTTCAAGATTCTCGAGATCTGTTTTTT
CASSPNLQDSRDLFF
>-|-|TRBJ2-7|TRBV28
TGTGCCAGCAGTTTCCCCGGGGACTTCGGGGACGAGCAGTACTTC
CASSFPGDFGDEQYF
>-|TRBD1|TRBJ2-5|TRBV20-1
TGCAGTTTCACGGCCCGACAGGGTCGAGAGACCCAGTACTTC
CSFTARQGRETQYF
>-|-|TRBJ2-5|TRBV15
TGTGCCACCAGCAGAAATCCCAGGGAGACCCAGTACTTC
CATSRNPRETQYF
>many|-|TRBJ2-7|TRBV6-6
TGTGCCAGCAGTTACGGGGGCGAGCAGTACTTC
CASSYGGEQYF
>-|TRBD1|TRBJ1-5|TRBV9
TGTGCCAGCAGTAGGCAGGACAGGGTGAATCAGCCCCAGCATTTT
CASSRQDRVNQPQHF
>-|-|TRBJ1-2|TRBV10-2
TGCGCCAGCAGCGCGTCAGGACCCAACTATGGCTACACCTTC
CASSASGPNYGYTF
>-|-|TRBJ2-7|TRBV20-1
TGCAGTGCTCCGGGGGGACAAAAAATCGAGCAGTACTTC
CSAPGGQKIEQYF
>many|-|TRBJ1-2|TRBV7-2
TGTGCCAGCAGCTTAGAACGGGGCCCCTATGGCTACACCTTC
CASSLERGPYGYTF
>-|-|TRBJ2-7|TRBV3-1
TGTGCTAGCAGGACACTAGGGACCTACGAGCAGTACTTC
CASRTLGTYEQYF
>few|-|TRBJ2-3|TRBV20-1
TGCAGTGCTAGAATCCTGGAGACGCAGTATTTT
CSARILETQYF
>-|TRBD1|TRBJ1-2|TRBV9
TGTGCCAGCAGCTTACGGGACAGGGGACGCACGGACTATGGCTACACCTTC
CASSLRDRGRTDYGYTF
>-|TRBD1|TRBJ2-7|TRBV7-4
TGTGCCAGCAGCGCCCAGACCGACAGGGTATCTTCCTACGAGCAGTACTTC
CASSAQTDRVSSYEQYF
>-|TRBD2|TRBJ2-3|TRBV10-2
TGCGCCAGCAGTGCCGGGCGGGAGTCGCAGTATTTT
CASSAGRESQYF
>-|-|TRBJ2-5|TRBV6-1
TGTGCCAGCAACCCTAGGTCCTTTGCCCGGAGGCAAGAGACCCAGTACTTC
CASNPRSFARRQETQYF
>-|TRBD1|TRBJ1-1|TRBV12-3/TRBV12-4
TGTGCCAGCACCCGACAGGGTATGAACACTGAAGCTTTCTTT
CASTRQGMNTEAFF
>-|-|TRBJ2-2|TRBV28
TGTGCCAGCAGTTCTTTTCGACGATCCCCTGGGGTCGCCGGGGAGCTGTTTTTT
CASSSFRRSPGVAGELFF
>-|-|TRBJ1-6|TRBV2
TGTGCCAGCAGCGCCCGGGACGGTGATTCACCCCTCCACTTT
CASSARDGDSPLHF
>-|-|TRBJ1-5|TRBV20-1
TGCAGTGCTAGCCCCAGGGAAAGCAATCAGCCCCAGCATTTT
CSASPRESNQPQHF
>many|-|TRBJ2-1|TRBV29-1
TGCAGCGTTCGACTATCCTACAATGAGCAGTTCTTC
CSVRLSYNEQFF
>-|-|TRBJ2-7|TRBV27
TGTGCCAGCAGTTTATGGGCAGCACCATACGAGCAGTACTTC
CASSLWAAPYEQYF
>-|-|TRBJ1-5|TRBV5-6
TGTGCCAGCAGCTCCGGGACCGACTGGGGACCCCAGCATTTT
CASSSGTDWGPQHF
>few|TRBD1|TRBJ2-5|TRBV3-1
TGTGCCAGCAGCCTGAACAGGGGGCGGTCGTTGGAGACCCAGTACTTC
CASSLNRGRSLETQYF
>-|-|TRBJ2-5|TRBV7-6
TGTGCCAGCAGCGGAAACAATGAGCAGTACTTC
CASSGNNEQYF
>-|TRBD1|TRBJ2-5|TRBV5-1
TGCGCCAGCAGCCTCGGGACAGCAAAAGAGACCCAGTACTTC
CASSLGTAKETQYF